Listed here are 27 T cell receptor beta chains from one sample, sequenced in a study of T cell clonotyping in hematopoietic cell transplantation. The table came from immunoSEQ multiplex PCR; TCRdb's copy has only in-frame clones and leaves some out. This repertoire shows roughly 13,000 clones, about three fifths found once; its top ten account for around a tenth. Sequencing used PBMCs. Source of these receptors: a human donor who either received an allogeneic hematopoietic cell transplant for a myeloid malignancy or was a related donor (not recorded which). Some clones in this sample may be carry-over from other donors' samples.

This clone was seen a handful of times. The CDR3 DNA sequence: TGTGCCAGCAGCCAAGTTCTGGACGGGGAAAAACTGTTTTTT. Its translation: CASSQVLDGEKLFF. The chain carries TRBV4-2 and TRBJ1-4; D unclear. Trimming removed 1 base from V and 8 bases from J, with 11 bases in between. This CDR3 is 14 amino acids long. Germline V CDR1 and CDR2: LGHNA, YNFKEQ.

The chain uses TRBV28 and TRBJ1-3; no clear D gene. This CDR3 has 15 amino acids. Germline values: CDR1 MDHEN, CDR2 SYDVKM. V dropped 3 bases and J dropped 3 bases, with 12 bases sitting between them. CDR3 sequence: CASSFRPDGGNTIYF. CDR3 in DNA: TGTGCCAGCAGTTTCAGGCCTGACGGTGGAAACACCATATATTTT.

The rearrangement uses TRBV7-2 and TRBJ1-2; D is uncertain. The CDR3 has 13 residues. V was cut by 7 bases and J by 7 bases, with 16 bases left in between. The germline V gene has CDR1 SGHTA and CDR2 FQGNSA. The CDR3 here is CASTSNRVLGYTF. DNA of the CDR3: TGTGCCAGCACCTCAAATAGAGTACTTGGCTACACCTTC.

Worth noting for this clone: Lacking the conserved final phenylalanine or tryptophan, this CDR3 likely reflects a read error. The J gene is TRBJ1-5, the V gene TRBV27, with 11 bases lining up with TRBD1. Germline lookup yields CDR1 MNHEY and CDR2 SMNVEV (reference sequence). Trimming removed 5 bases from V and 6 bases from J; junction bases left unmatched: 6. This CDR3 has 15 residues. The CDR3 sequence is CASSAGTGGVQPQHS. The CDR3 bases are TGTGCCAGCAGTGCCGGGACAGGGGGTGTTCAGCCCCAGCATTCT.

This chain connects TRBV25-1 to TRBJ1-1; no firm D call. The germline V gene encodes CDR1 MGHDK and CDR2 SYGVNS. CDR3 length: 11 amino acids. Trimming removed 5 bases from V and 7 bases from J, with 8 bases in between. CDR3 loop: CASSRLREAFF. Here the CDR3 DNA reads TGTGCCAGCAGTAGACTCCGTGAAGCTTTCTTT.

The chain joins TRBV29-1 to TRBJ2-7, with TRBD2 matching 9 bases. V dropped 0 bases and J dropped 0; count of bases not matched to a gene: 3. There are 15 residues in the CDR3. In germline, CDR1 is SQVTM, CDR2 ANQGSEA. The CDR3 spells CSVEESGRSSYEQYF. The CDR3 bases are TGCAGCGTTGAAGAAAGCGGGAGGAGCTCCTACGAGCAGTACTTC.

A few counts support this clone. This rearrangement joins TRBV5-1 to TRBJ2-2; TRBD2 agrees at 8 bases. V trimming: 4 bases; J trimming: 5 bases; junction bases outside the gene matches: 7. The CDR3 consists of 15 residues. Germline CDR1 SGHRS, CDR2 YFSETQ. In DNA form, the CDR3 reads TGCGCCAGCAGCATCAGCGGGAGACAAACCGGGGAGCTGTTTTTT. It specifies CASSISGRQTGELFF. Combining the CDR3 with reference TRBV5-1 and TRBJ2-2 gives the whole variable domain KAGVTQTPRYLIKTRGQQVTLSCSPISGHRSVSWYQQTPGQGLQFLFEYFSETQRNKGNFPGRFSGRQFSNSRSEMNVSTLELGDSALYLCASSISGRQTGELFFGEGSRLTVL.

This sequence joins TRBV28 and TRBJ2-2; no clear D. CDR1 and CDR2 from the germline V gene are MDHEN and SYDVKM. The length of the CDR3 is 13 residues. V was pared by 3 bases and J by 4 bases, with 6 bases between. Here the CDR3 DNA reads TGTGCCAGCAGTTTGATAGTCACCGGGGAGCTGTTTTTT. Protein product: CASSLIVTGELFF.

The chain employs TRBV7-9 and TRBJ2-7; D unresolved. Germline V gene sequence: CDR1 SEHNR, CDR2 FQNEAQ (reference sequence). Between the trimmed V and J ends, which lost 2 bases and 12 bases, there was a span of 20 bases. The CDR3 runs to 14 residues. The CDR3 here is CASSLYQGSRGVYF. CDR3 coding DNA: TGTGCCAGCAGCTTATATCAAGGTAGCCGAGGCGTGTACTTC.

The chain joins TRBV7-3 to TRBJ1-6, with D perhaps matching TRBD1 (6 bases). V lost 5 bases and J 10 bases, leaving 15 bases between the germline ends. The CDR3 contains 14 residues. The germline V gene encodes CDR1 SGHTA and CDR2 FQGTGA. CDR3 in amino acids: CASSPVGGASPLHF. CDR3 nucleotide sequence: TGTGCCAGCAGCCCCGTAGGGGGGGCCTCACCCCTCCACTTT. The full variable domain, its missing parts supplied by reference TRBV7-3 and TRBJ1-6, is GAGVSQTPSNKVTEKGKYVELRCDPISGHTALYWYRQSLGQGPEFLIYFQGTGAADDSGLPNDRFFAVRPEGSVSTLKIQRTERGDSAVYLCASSPVGGASPLHFGNGTRLTVT.

There are a few counts of this clone. This chain connects TRBV7-8 to TRBJ2-3; tentative D call: TRBD2 (6 bases). The CDR3 contains 16 residues. V dropped 3 bases and J dropped 3 bases, with 16 bases sitting between them. Looked up from germline, CDR1 is SGHVS and CDR2 is FQNEAQ. CDR3 sequence reads: CASSFPPSGLTDTQYF. The CDR3 DNA reads as TGTGCCAGCAGCTTCCCCCCCAGCGGACTAACAGATACGCAGTATTTT.

The chain employs TRBV11-2 and TRBJ2-7; D call uncertain. CDR3 size: 13 residues. Trimming took 1 base from V and 0 from J, leaving 4 bases between them. CDR1 SGHAT and CDR2 FQNNGV come from the germline V gene. The CDR3 bases are TGTGCCAGCAGCTTAGGGACCTCCTACGAGCAGTACTTC. Translated: CASSLGTSYEQYF.

This clone appeared a few times. The chain recombines TRBV29-1 with TRBJ2-7; TRBD1 agrees at 9 bases. V lost 7 bases, J lost 5 bases, and 6 bases stayed unmatched. The CDR3 runs to 12 residues. From germline, CDR1 is SQVTM and CDR2 ANQGSEA. The CDR3 nucleotides read TGCAGCGCCGAAGGGACAGGGAACGAGCAGTACTTC. Translation: CSAEGTGNEQYF.

This chain links TRBV4-3 with TRBJ2-7; TRBD2 aligns across 7 bases. Germline CDR1 is LGHNA and CDR2 is YSLEER. With 4 bases clipped from V and 4 bases from J, the junction kept 10 bases outside the gene matches. This CDR3 spans 15 amino acids. CDR3 sequence: CASSPLGGSNYEQYF. Written as DNA, the CDR3 is TGCGCCAGCAGCCCCCTCGGCGGGAGCAATTACGAGCAGTACTTC.

V gene TRBV27 combines with J gene TRBJ1-5; D ambiguous. This CDR3 has 13 residues. Germline CDR1 is MNHEY and CDR2 is SMNVEV (reference sequence). The germline V and J ends were trimmed by 3 bases and 5 bases, with 8 bases remaining between them. The CDR3 nucleotides are TGTGCCAGCAGTTTGAGGGAGGATCAGCCCCAGCATTTT. Its protein is CASSLREDQPQHF.

Regarding this clone: This likely comes from a read error, as the CDR3 has no conserved phenylalanine or tryptophan at its end. The DNA is omitted, as the CDR3 cannot be located on it reliably, and the CDR3 follows TCRdb's listing. J is TRBJ2-7 and V is TRBV30. The CDR3 sequence runs 13 residues, both termini included. The germline V gene has CDR1 GTSNPN and CDR2 SVGIG (reference sequence). The CDR3 sequence is CAWSVSVNGLVSL.

This clone was counted a few times. The gene calls are TRBV14 and TRBJ2-1; D call uncertain. The V and J ends lost 5 bases and 5 bases respectively, with 4 bases between them. In germline, CDR1 is SGHDN, CDR2 FVKESK. CDR3 length equals 11 residues. CDR3 sequence reads: CASSYNNEQFF. CDR3 nucleotides: TGTGCCAGCAGCTATAACAATGAGCAGTTCTTC.

The V call is TRBV5-6, the J call TRBJ1-5; TRBD1 agrees at 8 bases. Losses at the gene ends were 2 bases for V and 2 bases for J; bases not matched to a gene: 6. CDR3 size: 16 residues. Germline-derived CDR1 and CDR2 are SGHDT and YYEEEE. The CDR3 sequence is CASSLKTGEGNQPQHF. Written as DNA, the CDR3 is TGTGCCAGCAGCTTAAAGACAGGGGAAGGCAATCAGCCCCAGCATTTT.

V and J are TRBV4-1 and TRBJ1-6; TRBD1 might be the D (5 bases). This CDR3 is built from 17 residues. Trimming stripped 1 base from V and 7 bases from J, with 17 bases between. Germline V gene lookup returns CDR1 MGHRA and CDR2 YSYEKL. In nucleotides, the CDR3 is TGCGCCAGCAGCCAAGGTTCCGCAAGGGGCTACAATTCACCCCTCCACTTT. It encodes CASSQGSARGYNSPLHF.

The chain couples TRBV4-1 to TRBJ2-7; maybe TRBD2 (6 bases). The CDR3 extends over 19 amino acids. From germline, CDR1 is MGHRA and CDR2 YSYEKL. Deletions cut 0 bases from V and 3 bases from J, with 24 bases between. CDR3 sequence: CASSQDRRLAPAKGYEQYF. CDR3 coding DNA: TGCGCCAGCAGCCAAGATCGTCGGCTAGCGCCTGCCAAGGGCTACGAGCAGTACTTC.

The sample holds a few counts of this clone. The chain combines TRBV30 with TRBJ1-1; no firm D call. Looked up from germline, CDR1 is GTSNPN and CDR2 is SVGIG (reference sequence). CDR3 length: 16 amino acids. Trimming pared 5 bases from V and 0 bases from J, leaving 19 bases between. In DNA form, the CDR3 reads TGTGCCTGGGGACGCACCGGTGCTGCCATGAACACTGAAGCTTTCTTT. Amino acid sequence: CAWGRTGAAMNTEAFF.

V and J are TRBV27 and TRBJ2-2; D is uncertain. Between the trimmed V and J ends, which lost 4 bases and 5 bases, there was a span of 8 bases. The CDR3 runs 13 residues. Germline CDR1 and CDR2: MNHEY and SMNVEV (reference sequence). This CDR3 reads CASSYRVTGELFF. As DNA, the CDR3 is TGTGCCAGCAGTTATAGGGTAACCGGGGAGCTGTTTTTT.

The chain recombines TRBV6-7 with TRBJ1-5; 8 positions agree with TRBD1. TRBV6-7 is reported as an ORF; its role is uncertain. V shed 2 bases and J 6 bases; nucleotides not matched to a gene: 6. This CDR3 spans 15 amino acids. The CDR3 nucleotides are TGTGCCAGCAGTTACAGTCAGGGGGCGGCTCAGCCCCAGCATTTT. Encoded protein: CASSYSQGAAQPQHF.

The V and J genes are TRBV2 and TRBJ1-1; TRBD1 matches at 8 bases. CDR1 and CDR2 from the germline V gene are SNHLY and FYNNEI. V dropped 6 bases and J dropped 3; count of bases not matched to a gene: 6. The CDR3 covers 14 residues. CDR3: CASRGRGLYTEAFF. In DNA form, the CDR3 reads TGTGCCAGCAGAGGCAGGGGGCTTTACACTGAAGCTTTCTTT.

The rearrangement joins TRBV7-9 to TRBJ1-1, with unresolved D. Germline V lookup: CDR1 SEHNR, CDR2 FQNEAQ (reference sequence). There are 11 residues in the CDR3. V lost 5 bases and J lost 5, with 6 bases in between. This CDR3 reads CASSLSTEAFF. In nucleotides, the CDR3 is TGTGCCAGCAGCCTAAGTACTGAAGCTTTCTTT.

Relative to its sample, this clone is medium-sized. The rearrangement links TRBV7-9 to TRBJ2-1, with 10 bases fitting TRBD2. CDR1 is SEHNR, CDR2 FQNEAQ, per germline (reference sequence). This CDR3 spans 13 amino acids. The CDR3, as DNA: TGTGCTGGAGCGGGAGGGCCGGACAATGAGCAGTTCTTC. Protein: CAGAGGPDNEQFF.

The chain links TRBV19 to TRBJ1-1, with 10 bases identical to TRBD1. This CDR3 is 12 amino acids long. Germline CDR1 and CDR2: LNHDA and SQIVND (reference sequence). V lost 10 bases to trimming and J lost 4 bases; unmatched junction nucleotides: 3. The CDR3: CATRQGATEAFF. The CDR3 DNA sequence: TGTGCCACCAGACAGGGGGCCACTGAAGCTTTCTTT.